The entry that follows covers one T cell receptor (beta chain) sequence. This entry belongs to a study of identical twins. Unique molecular identifiers were present on the cDNA, and a universal primer site came from template switching. One entry per CDR3 protein, called by TCRdb with MiXCR from the 5' RACE reads. The sample holds around 670,000 distinct CDR3 sequences, roughly 6.2% seen once. All donors comprised healthy Caucasians. The germline V gene encodes CDR1 SGHAT and CDR2 FQNNGV. The CDR3 covers 12 residues. The V and J ends lost 7 bases and 10 bases respectively, with 11 bases between them. Material for sequencing was naive T cells sorted from blood. The TCR sequence derives from a young man in good health. This chain links TRBV11-2 with TRBJ1-6, with D unclear. This CDR3 reads CASTVERSPLHF. CDR3 DNA: TGTGCCAGCACCGTCGAGCGGTCACCCCTCCACTTT. The full variable domain, its missing parts supplied by reference TRBV11-2 and TRBJ1-6, is EAGVAQSPRYKIIEKRQSVAFWCNPISGHATLYWYQQILGQGPKLLIQFQNNGVVDDSQLPKDRFSAERLKGVDSTLKIQPAKLEDSAVYLCASTVERSPLHFGNGTRLTVT.